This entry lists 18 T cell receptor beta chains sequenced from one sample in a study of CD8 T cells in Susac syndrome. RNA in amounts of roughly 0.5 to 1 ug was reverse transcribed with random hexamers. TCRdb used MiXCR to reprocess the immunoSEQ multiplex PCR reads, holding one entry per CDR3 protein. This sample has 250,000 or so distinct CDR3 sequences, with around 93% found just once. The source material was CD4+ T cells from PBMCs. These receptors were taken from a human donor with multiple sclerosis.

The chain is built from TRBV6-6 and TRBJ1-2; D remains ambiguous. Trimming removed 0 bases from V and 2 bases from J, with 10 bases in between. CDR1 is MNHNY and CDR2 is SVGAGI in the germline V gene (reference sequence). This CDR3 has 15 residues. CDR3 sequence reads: CASSYSSLTNYGYTF. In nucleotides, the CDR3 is TGTGCCAGCAGTTACTCGAGCTTAACCAACTATGGCTACACCTTC.

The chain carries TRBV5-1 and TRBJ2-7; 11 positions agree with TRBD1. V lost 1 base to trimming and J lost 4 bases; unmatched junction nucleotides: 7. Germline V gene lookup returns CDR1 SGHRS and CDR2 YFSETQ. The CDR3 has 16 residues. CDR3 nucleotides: TGCGCCAGCAGCTTGAGGACAGGGGGCGCGGTGTACGAGCAGTACTTC. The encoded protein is CASSLRTGGAVYEQYF.

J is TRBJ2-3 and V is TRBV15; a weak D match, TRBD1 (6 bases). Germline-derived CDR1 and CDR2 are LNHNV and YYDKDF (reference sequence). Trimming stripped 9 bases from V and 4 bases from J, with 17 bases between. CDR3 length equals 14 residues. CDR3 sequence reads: CATQLTGSPDTQYF. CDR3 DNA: TGTGCCACTCAATTGACAGGTTCCCCAGATACGCAGTATTTT.

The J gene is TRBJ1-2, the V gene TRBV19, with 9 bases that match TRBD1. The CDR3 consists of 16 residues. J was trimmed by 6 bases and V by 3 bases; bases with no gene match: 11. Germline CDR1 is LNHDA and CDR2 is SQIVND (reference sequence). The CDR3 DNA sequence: TGTGCCAGTAGTATCCTCGGACAGGGGATCAAGAATGGCTACACCTTC. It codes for CASSILGQGIKNGYTF.

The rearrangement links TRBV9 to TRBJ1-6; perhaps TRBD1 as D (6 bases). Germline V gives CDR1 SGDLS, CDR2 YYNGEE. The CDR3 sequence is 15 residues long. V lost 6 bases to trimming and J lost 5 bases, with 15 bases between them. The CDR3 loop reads CASNPGASDNSPLHF. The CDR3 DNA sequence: TGTGCCAGCAACCCAGGGGCGTCGGATAATTCACCCCTCCACTTT.

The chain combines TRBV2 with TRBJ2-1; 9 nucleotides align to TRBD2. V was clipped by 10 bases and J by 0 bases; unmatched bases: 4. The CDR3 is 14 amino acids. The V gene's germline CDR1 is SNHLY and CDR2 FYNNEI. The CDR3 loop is CATVAGDSYNEQFF. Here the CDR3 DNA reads TGTGCCACCGTAGCGGGGGACTCCTACAATGAGCAGTTCTTC.

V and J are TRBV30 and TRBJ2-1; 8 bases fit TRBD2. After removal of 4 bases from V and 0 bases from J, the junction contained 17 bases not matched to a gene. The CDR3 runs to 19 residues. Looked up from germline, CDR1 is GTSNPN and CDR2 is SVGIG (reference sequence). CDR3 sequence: CAWIPPGGGSLVSYNEQFF. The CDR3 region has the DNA TGTGCCTGGATCCCTCCGGGCGGGGGGTCTTTGGTCTCCTACAATGAGCAGTTCTTC.

The CDR3 DNA is TGTGCCAGCAGCTCAGCCCAAGGAGGGACACTTCTAAATCAGCCCCAGCATTTT. It translates to CASSSAQGGTLLNQPQHF. This sequence joins TRBV5-6 and TRBJ1-5; D might be TRBD1 (6 bases). Deletions cut 3 bases from V and 4 bases from J, with 23 bases between. CDR1 is SGHDT and CDR2 is YYEEEE in the germline V gene. This CDR3 comprises 18 residues.

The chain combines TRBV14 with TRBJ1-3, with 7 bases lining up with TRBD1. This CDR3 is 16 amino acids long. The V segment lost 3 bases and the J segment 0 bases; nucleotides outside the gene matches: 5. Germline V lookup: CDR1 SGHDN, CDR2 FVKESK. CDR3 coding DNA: TGTGCCAGCAGCCAGAGACAGGGTAGCTCTGGAAACACCATATATTTT. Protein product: CASSQRQGSSGNTIYF.

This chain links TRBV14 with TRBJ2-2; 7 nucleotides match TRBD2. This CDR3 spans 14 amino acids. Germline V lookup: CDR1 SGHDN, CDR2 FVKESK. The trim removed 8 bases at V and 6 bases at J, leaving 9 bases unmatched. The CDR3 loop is CASGPIAGAGELFF. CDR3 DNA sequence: TGTGCCAGCGGGCCCATAGCGGGCGCCGGGGAGCTGTTTTTT. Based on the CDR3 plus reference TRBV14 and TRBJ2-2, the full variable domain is EAGVTQFPSHSVIEKGQTVTLRCDPISGHDNLYWYRRVMGKEIKFLLHFVKESKQDESGMPNNRFLAERTGGTYSTLKVQPAELEDSGVYFCASGPIAGAGELFFGEGSRLTVL.

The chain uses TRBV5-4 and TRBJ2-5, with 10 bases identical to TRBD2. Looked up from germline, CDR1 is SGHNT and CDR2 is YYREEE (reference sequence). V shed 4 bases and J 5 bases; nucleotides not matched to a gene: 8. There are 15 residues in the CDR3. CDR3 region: CASSQRGGSWETQYF. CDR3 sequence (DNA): TGTGCCAGCAGCCAGCGGGGGGGCTCGTGGGAGACCCAGTACTTC.

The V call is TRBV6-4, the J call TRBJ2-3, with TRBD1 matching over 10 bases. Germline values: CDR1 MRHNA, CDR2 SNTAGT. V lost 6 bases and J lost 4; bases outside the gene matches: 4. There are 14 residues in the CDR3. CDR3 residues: CASSTGTGADTQYF. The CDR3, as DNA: TGTGCCAGCAGCACCGGGACAGGGGCAGATACGCAGTATTTT.

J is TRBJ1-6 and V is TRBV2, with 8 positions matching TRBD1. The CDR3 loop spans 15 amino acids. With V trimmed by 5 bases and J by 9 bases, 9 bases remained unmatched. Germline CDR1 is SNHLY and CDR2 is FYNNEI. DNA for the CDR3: TGTGCCAGCAGTCCTCAGGGGGCCTTCCGTTCACCCCTCCACTTT. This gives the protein CASSPQGAFRSPLHF.

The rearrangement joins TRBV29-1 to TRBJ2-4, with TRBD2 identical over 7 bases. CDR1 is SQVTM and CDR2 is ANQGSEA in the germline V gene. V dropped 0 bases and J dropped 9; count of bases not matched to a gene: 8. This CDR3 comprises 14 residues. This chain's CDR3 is CSVEDSGGGGIQYF. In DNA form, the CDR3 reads TGCAGCGTTGAAGATTCGGGGGGAGGCGGCATTCAGTACTTC.

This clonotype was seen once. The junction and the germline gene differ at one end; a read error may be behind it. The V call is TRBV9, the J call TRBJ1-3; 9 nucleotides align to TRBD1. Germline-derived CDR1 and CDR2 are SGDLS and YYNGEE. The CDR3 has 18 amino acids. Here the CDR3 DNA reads TGCGCGAGATCCCGGGACAGGGTTCCTTTCCCCTCTGGAAACACCATATATTTT. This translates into CARSRDRVPFPSGNTIYF.

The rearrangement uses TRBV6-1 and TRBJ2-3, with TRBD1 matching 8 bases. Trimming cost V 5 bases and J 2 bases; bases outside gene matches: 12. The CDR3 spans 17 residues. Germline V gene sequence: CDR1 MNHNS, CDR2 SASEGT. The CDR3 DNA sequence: TGTGCCAGCAGTCCGAAGATCGGACAGGGTTTCACAGATACGCAGTATTTT. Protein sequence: CASSPKIGQGFTDTQYF.

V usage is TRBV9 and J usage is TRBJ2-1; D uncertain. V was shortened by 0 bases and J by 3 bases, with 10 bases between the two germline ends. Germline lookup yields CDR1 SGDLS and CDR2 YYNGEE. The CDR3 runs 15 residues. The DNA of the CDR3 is TGTGCCAGCAGCGTAGGGAGCGCCCTCTACAATGAGCAGTTCTTC. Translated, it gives CASSVGSALYNEQFF.

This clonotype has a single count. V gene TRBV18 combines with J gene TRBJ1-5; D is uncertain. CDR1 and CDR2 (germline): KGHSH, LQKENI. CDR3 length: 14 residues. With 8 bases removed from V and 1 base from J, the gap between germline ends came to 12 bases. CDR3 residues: CASPGEVSNQPQHF. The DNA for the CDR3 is TGTGCCAGCCCCGGGGAGGTCAGCAATCAGCCCCAGCATTTT. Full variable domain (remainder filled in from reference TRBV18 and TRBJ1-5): NAGVMQNPRHLVRRRGQEARLRCSPMKGHSHVYWYRQLPEEGLKFMVYLQKENIIDESGMPKERFSAEFPKEGPSILRIQQVVRGDSAAYFCASPGEVSNQPQHFGDGTRLSIL.